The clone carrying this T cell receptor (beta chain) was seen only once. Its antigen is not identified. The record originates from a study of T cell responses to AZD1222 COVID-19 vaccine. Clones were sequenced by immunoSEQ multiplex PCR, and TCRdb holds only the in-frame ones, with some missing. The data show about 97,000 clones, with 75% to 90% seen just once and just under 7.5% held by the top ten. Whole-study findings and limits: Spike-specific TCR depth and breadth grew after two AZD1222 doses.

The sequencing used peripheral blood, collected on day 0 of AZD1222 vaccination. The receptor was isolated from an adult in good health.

The CDR3 sequence: CASSSPDRASTDTQYF. The CDR3, as DNA: TGTGCCAGCAGTTCCCCGGACAGGGCGAGCACAGATACGCAGTATTTT. The V call is TRBV6-6, the J call TRBJ2-3; 8 positions match TRBD1. CDR3 size: 16 residues. V shed 4 bases, J shed 0 bases, and the junction held 6 bases outside the gene matches. Germline V gives CDR1 MNHNY, CDR2 SVGAGI (reference sequence).